These T cell receptor beta chains were read from a single sample in a study of TIL therapy for anti-PD-1-resistant metastatic lung cancer. The protocol was immunoSEQ multiplex PCR, while the TCRdb copy is restricted to in-frame clones and leaves out a portion. The sample yields 95,000 or so clones, 55% to 75% seen once. Here the sequenced sample was tumor tissue, taken at baseline. All receptors come from a person aged 25-79 years with non-small cell lung cancer. The CDR3 runs from the conserved cysteine through the conserved F or W. The D gene is left open where the match is weak. Size is omitted from some rows. Given values are once, few, many or a class for expanded clones.

few | TRBJ1-1 | TRBV2 | TRBD1 | TGTGCCCGAACCGGGACAGGGGCCAACACTGAAGCTTTCTTT | CARTGTGANTEAFF
few | TRBJ2-7 | TRBV15 | NA | TGTGCCACCAGCAGAGCCCGGGCTGGGGTATACGAGCAGTACTTC | CATSRARAGVYEQYF
NA | TRBJ1-5 | TRBV28 | TRBD1 | TGTGCCAGCAGTTTATTACAGGGGGCCTATCAGCCCCAGCATTTT | CASSLLQGAYQPQHF
NA | TRBJ2-3 | TRBV15 | TRBD2 | TGTGCCACCAGCAGGGCCGGGACTAGCGTCGGGGATACGCAGTATTTT | CATSRAGTSVGDTQYF
NA | TRBJ2-3 | TRBV13 | NA | TGTGCCAGCAGCTTAGGCCGCTGGAGGTCGGGCACAGATACGCAGTATTTT | CASSLGRWRSGTDTQYF
NA | TRBJ1-2 | TRBV27 | TRBD1 | TGTGCCAGCAGAGAACAGGGGGCCGGCTATGGCTACACCTTC | CASREQGAGYGYTF
NA | TRBJ2-1 | TRBV6-2/TRBV6-3 | TRBD2 | TGTGCCAGCAGCCTCGACGGACTAGCGGCCTTCAATGAGCAGTTCTTC | CASSLDGLAAFNEQFF
NA | TRBJ2-2 | TRBV7-7 | NA | TGTGCCAGCAGCTTAGACGGGACAAACACCGGGGAGCTGTTTTTT | CASSLDGTNTGELFF
once | TRBJ2-7 | TRBV7-9 | NA | TGTGCCAGCAGCTTCGTTTCCTACGAGCAGTACTTC | CASSFVSYEQYF
few | TRBJ2-3 | TRBV7-9 | TRBD2 | TGTGCCAGCAGCTTAGTGCGGGAGTATACGCAGTATTTT | CASSLVREYTQYF
NA | TRBJ1-5 | TRBV12-3/TRBV12-4 | NA | TGTGCCAGCAATAACAGGGAAGGTCAGCCCCAGCATTTT | CASNNREGQPQHF
NA | TRBJ2-2 | TRBV19 | TRBD1 | TGTGCCAGTAGTCCACAGGGGGCAAGCACCGGGGAGCTGTTTTTT | CASSPQGASTGELFF
many | TRBJ1-4 | TRBV7-9 | NA | TGTGCCAGCAGCTTATCGGCGGGCGAAAAACTGTTTTTT | CASSLSAGEKLFF
NA | TRBJ1-2 | TRBV19 | TRBD1 | TGTGCCAGTAGCCCGGGACAGGCTAACTATGGCTACACCTTC | CASSPGQANYGYTF
many | TRBJ2-7 | TRBV6-1 | NA | TGTGCCAGCAGTGAAGTCCCGGCTAAGTTCGAGCAGTACTTC | CASSEVPAKFEQYF
NA | TRBJ2-5 | TRBV7-6 | NA | TGTGCCAGCAGCGAAGGGGCCGAGACCCAGTACTTC | CASSEGAETQYF
NA | TRBJ2-5 | TRBV10-3 | NA | TGTGCCATCAGTGAGAGCGCCGAGACCCAGTACTTC | CAISESAETQYF
NA | TRBJ1-1 | TRBV11-2 | NA | TGTGCCAGCAGCCGATTTGGGGTTAGGGAGAGGCACACTGAAGCTTTCTTT | CASSRFGVRERHTEAFF
NA | TRBJ2-3 | TRBV3-1/TRBV3-2 | TRBD2 | TGTGCCAGCAGGCCCGCTAGCGGGGCCTTGGCCGAGGCGCAGTATTTT | CASRPASGALAEAQYF
NA | TRBJ2-7 | TRBV10-3 | NA | TGTGCCATCAGGAAAGGGAGCTACGAGCAGTACTTC | CAIRKGSYEQYF
NA | TRBJ2-3 | TRBV10-1 | TRBD2 | TGCGCCAGCAGGATGGGACTAGCGGTCCCCGGGGATACGCAGTATTTT | CASRMGLAVPGDTQYF
NA | TRBJ1-1 | TRBV6-5 | TRBD1 | TGTGCCAGCAGTTACAACAGGGGCCGGAACACTGAAGCTTTCTTT | CASSYNRGRNTEAFF
NA | TRBJ2-1 | TRBV3-1/TRBV3-2 | TRBD2 | TGTGCCAGCAGCCACAGGACTAGCGGGGGGGCCATCGATGAGCAGTTCTTC | CASSHRTSGGAIDEQFF
medium-sized | TRBJ2-2 | TRBV7-9 | NA | TGTGCCAGCAGACGACCGGACACCGGGGAGCTGTTTTTT | CASRRPDTGELFF
NA | TRBJ1-1 | TRBV20-1 | NA | TGCAGTGCTAGAGGGAACACTGAAGCTTTCTTT | CSARGNTEAFF
few | TRBJ2-1 | TRBV11-2 | NA | TGTGCCAGCAGCTTAGCCTCCTACAATGAGCAGTTCTTC | CASSLASYNEQFF